This T cell receptor beta chain was obtained from a study of shared clonotypes between healthy human individuals. Each of the donors was a healthy adult who was HIV-negative and had not had a recent acute infection or vaccination. The CDR3 has 12 amino acids. Trimming removed 4 bases from V and 5 bases from J; junction bases left unmatched: 2. CDR1 SQVTM and CDR2 ANQGSEA come from the germline V gene. Points from the study as a whole: Clonotypes shared by all four sorted-subset donors had higher generation probabilities than non-shared clonotypes. How much donors shared clonotypes was expected to be affected by sequencing depth. Across a handful of donors, naive CD4 shared about 5%, naive CD8 more than 3%, memory CD4 approximately 2.5%, memory CD8 over 0.3%.

On this clone: Its target is not known.

Data came from immunoSEQ multiplex PCR; TCRdb stores just in-frame clones and leaves some out. Of about 710,000 clones listed, around 78% were seen once; the top ten hold 1.5% to 2%. This receptor was taken from a woman aged 25 to 45 in good health. Sequencing was performed on memory CD4+ T cells sorted from blood. Subset described: CD45RA-negative fraction. The J gene is TRBJ1-1, the V gene TRBV29-1; 9 nucleotides align to TRBD1. CDR3 protein: CSVGTGETEAFF. Here the CDR3 DNA reads TGCAGCGTTGGGACAGGGGAAACTGAAGCTTTCTTT.